This T cell receptor beta chain was sequenced in a study of blood T cell repertoires in COVID-19. Libraries were prepared by immunoSEQ multiplex PCR; TCRdb keeps only in-frame clonotypes and omits some of them. Among under 70,000 clones listed, over 70% were seen once. Germline-derived CDR1 and CDR2 are GTSNPN and SVGIG (reference sequence). The CDR3 loop spans 15 amino acids. The ends were cut back, 2 bases at V and 5 bases at J, with 13 bases in the middle. The sequenced sample consisted of peripheral blood. The chain couples TRBV30 to TRBJ1-6; D is ambiguous. This receptor was identified in a woman aged 70-85 years with acute or convalescent COVID-19. The DNA of the CDR3 is TGTGCCTGGAGTCAGGTGACCGTGGATAATTCACCCCTCCACTTT. It specifies CAWSQVTVDNSPLHF.